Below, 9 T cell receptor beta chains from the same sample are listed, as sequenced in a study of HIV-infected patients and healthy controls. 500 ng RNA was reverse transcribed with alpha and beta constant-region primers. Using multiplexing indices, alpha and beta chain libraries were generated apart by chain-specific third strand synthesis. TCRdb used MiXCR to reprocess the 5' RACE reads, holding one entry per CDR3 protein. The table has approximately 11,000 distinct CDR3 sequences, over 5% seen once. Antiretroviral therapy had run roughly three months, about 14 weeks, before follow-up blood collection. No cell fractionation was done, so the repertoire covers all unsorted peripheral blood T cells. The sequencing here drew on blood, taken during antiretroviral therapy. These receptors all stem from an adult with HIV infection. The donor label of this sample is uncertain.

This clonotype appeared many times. CDR3 amino acids: CSVGAGNEQYF. The DNA of the CDR3 is TGCAGCGTTGGTGCAGGGAACGAGCAGTACTTC. The J gene is TRBJ2-7, the V gene TRBV29-1; TRBD1 might be the D (5 bases). Germline V gives CDR1 SQVTM, CDR2 ANQGSEA. V was pared by 4 bases and J by 5 bases, with 9 bases between. The CDR3 covers 11 residues.

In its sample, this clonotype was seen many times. The chain's CDR3 is CSARAPVTGNYGYTF. Here the CDR3 DNA reads TGCAGTGCTAGAGCTCCAGTCACAGGGAACTATGGCTACACCTTC. The V gene is TRBV20-1, the J gene TRBJ1-2; a weak D match, TRBD1 (6 bases). Per the germline V gene, CDR1 is DFQATT and CDR2 is SNEGSKA (reference sequence). V lost 1 base to trimming and J lost 2 bases, with 14 bases between them. There are 15 residues in the CDR3.

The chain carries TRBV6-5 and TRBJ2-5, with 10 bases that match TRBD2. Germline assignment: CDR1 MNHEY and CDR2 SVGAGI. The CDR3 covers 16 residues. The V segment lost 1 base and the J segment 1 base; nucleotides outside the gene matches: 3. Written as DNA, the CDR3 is TGTGCCAGCAGTTACTTTCTAGCGGGGGCCCAAGAGACCCAGTACTTC. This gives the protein CASSYFLAGAQETQYF.

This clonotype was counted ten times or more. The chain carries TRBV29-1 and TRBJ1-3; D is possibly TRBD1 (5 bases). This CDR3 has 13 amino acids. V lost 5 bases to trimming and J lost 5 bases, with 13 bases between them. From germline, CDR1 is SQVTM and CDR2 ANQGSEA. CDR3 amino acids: CSVWGGGRNTIYF. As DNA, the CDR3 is TGCAGCGTTTGGGGGGGGGGACGAAACACCATATATTTT.

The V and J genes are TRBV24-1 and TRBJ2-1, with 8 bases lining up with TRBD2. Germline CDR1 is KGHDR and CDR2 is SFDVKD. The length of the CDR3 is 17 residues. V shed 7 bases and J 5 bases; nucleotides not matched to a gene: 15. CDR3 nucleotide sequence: TGTGCCACCAGCGTCGGGGGGGCGGGCGAGTCTGACAATGAGCAGTTCTTC. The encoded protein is CATSVGGAGESDNEQFF.

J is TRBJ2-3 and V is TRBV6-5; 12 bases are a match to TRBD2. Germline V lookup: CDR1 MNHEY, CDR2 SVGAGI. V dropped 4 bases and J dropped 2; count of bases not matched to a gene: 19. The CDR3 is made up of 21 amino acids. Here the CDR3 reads CASSFGTSGYLGAEATDTQYF. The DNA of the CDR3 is TGTGCCAGCAGTTTCGGGACTAGCGGGTATCTAGGGGCCGAGGCCACAGATACGCAGTATTTT.

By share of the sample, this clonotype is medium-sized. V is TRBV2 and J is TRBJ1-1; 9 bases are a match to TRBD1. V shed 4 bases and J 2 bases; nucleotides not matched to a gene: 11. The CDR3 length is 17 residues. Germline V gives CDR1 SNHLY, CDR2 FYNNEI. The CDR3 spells CASSGRTGVTLNTEAFF. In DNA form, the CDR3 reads TGTGCCAGCAGTGGCCGGACAGGGGTTACCCTTAACACTGAAGCTTTCTTT.

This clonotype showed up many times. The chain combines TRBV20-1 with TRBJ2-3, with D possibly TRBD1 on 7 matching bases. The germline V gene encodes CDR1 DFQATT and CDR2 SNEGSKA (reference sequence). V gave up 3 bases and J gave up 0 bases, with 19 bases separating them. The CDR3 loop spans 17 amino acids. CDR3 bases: TGCAGTGCTAGGGGGGGTTGGACAGGACCTAGCACAGATACGCAGTATTTT. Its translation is CSARGGWTGPSTDTQYF.

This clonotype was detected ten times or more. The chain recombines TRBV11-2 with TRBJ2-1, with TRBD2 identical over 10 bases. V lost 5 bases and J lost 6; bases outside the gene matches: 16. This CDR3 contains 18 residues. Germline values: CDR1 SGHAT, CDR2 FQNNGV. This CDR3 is CASSPVGLAVPSPNEQFF. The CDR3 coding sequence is TGTGCCAGCAGCCCAGTTGGACTAGCGGTTCCCAGCCCCAATGAGCAGTTCTTC.